The entry below describes one T cell receptor beta chain. Other DNA sequences in this specimen translate into the identical CDR3. Under the authors' procedure: Scientists estimated how many nucleated cells there were by amplifying reference gene primers. The assay was immunoSEQ multiplex PCR, and TCRdb's table has in-frame clones only and misses some. From that table come the V and J calls and clone size; the DNA was used to work out D and trimming. Of 150,000 to 200,000 clones in the sample, 65% to 85% were seen once. The data derive from a study of blood T cell repertoires in COVID-19. Turning to the study itself: Samples came from the United States, Italy and Spain, spanning acute and convalescent COVID-19.

V shed 3 bases and J 4 bases; nucleotides not matched to a gene: 1. Germline V gene data show CDR1 as LGHNA and CDR2 as YSLEER. The CDR3 has 14 amino acids. Sequenced sample: peripheral blood. This sequence originates from a man between 70 and 80 years old with active or convalescent COVID-19. The chain employs TRBV4-3 and TRBJ2-7, with 12 bases that match TRBD1. The CDR3 is CASSQGQGAYEQYF. As DNA, the CDR3 is TGCGCCAGCAGCCAGGGACAGGGGGCGTACGAGCAGTACTTC.